Shown below are 25 T cell receptor beta chains from a single sample sequenced in a study of beta chain features in type 1 diabetes. No antigen is known for these receptors. Study-wide results and limits: Patients with Type 1 diabetes showed moderately but significantly shorter TCRB CDR3s in all four CD4+ subsets.

Since all of the isolated RNA was reverse transcribed, expressed TCRB transcripts were what got sequenced. The repertoire was sequenced with immunoSEQ multiplex PCR; TCRdb's copy has only in-frame clones and lacks some. Seen here are 150,000 to 200,000 clones, 50% to 70% observed once, and the top ten hold about 0.081%. Sequencing was carried out using naive CD4+ T cells from blood. The receptors were sampled from a man aged 30-40 years with type 1 diabetes.

The V call is TRBV15, the J call TRBJ2-5; TRBD1 aligns across 7 bases. Germline loops: CDR1 LNHNV, CDR2 YYDKDF (reference sequence). This CDR3 spans 15 amino acids. The J segment lost 2 bases and the V segment lost 2 bases, leaving 5 bases of the junction unmatched. The CDR3 sequence: CATSRSGTAQETQYF. Written as DNA, the CDR3 is TGTGCCACCAGCAGATCCGGGACAGCTCAAGAGACCCAGTACTTC.

In its sample, this clone was seen a few times. The CDR3 loop is CASSLSDNSRTDTQYF. The CDR3 coding sequence is TGCGCCAGCAGCTTGTCGGACAACTCCCGCACAGATACGCAGTATTTT. The chain couples TRBV5-1 to TRBJ2-3, with a possible D match to TRBD1 (5 bases). CDR1 SGHRS and CDR2 YFSETQ come from the germline V gene. V was pared by 1 base and J by 1 base, with 13 bases between. The CDR3 length is 16 residues.

V is TRBV29-1 and J is TRBJ2-1; 9 nucleotides agree with TRBD1. Germline CDR1 SQVTM, CDR2 ANQGSEA. The CDR3 is 11 residues long. V was clipped by 7 bases and J by 8 bases; unmatched bases: 3. CDR3 bases: TGCAGCGGAAGGACAGGGGATGAGCAGTTCTTC. The encoded protein is CSGRTGDEQFF.

With regard to this clone: Distinct nucleotide sequences in the sample also encode this CDR3. The rearrangement joins TRBV30 to TRBJ2-3; a weak D match, TRBD2 (5 bases). Germline CDR1 is GTSNPN and CDR2 is SVGIG (reference sequence). V was shortened by 0 bases and J by 4 bases, with 11 bases between the two germline ends. This CDR3 contains 14 residues. In DNA form, the CDR3 reads TGTGCCTGGAGTGTTGGGCTAGCATCAGATACGCAGTATTTT. The encoded protein is CAWSVGLASDTQYF. Full variable domain (missing parts from reference TRBV30 and TRBJ2-3): SQTIHQWPATLVQPVGSPLSLECTVEGTSNPNLYWYRQAAGRGLQLLFYSVGIGQISSEVPQNLSASRPQDRQFILSSKKLLLSDSGFYLCAWSVGLASDTQYFGPGTRLTVL.

The chain joins TRBV12-5 to TRBJ2-1, with D unresolved. CDR3 length: 12 residues. Trimming shortened V by 6 bases and J by 8 bases, and 11 bases separated the two germline ends. Germline V gene sequence: CDR1 LGHNT, CDR2 FRNRAP. CDR3 region: CASGVSEDEQFF. The CDR3 DNA is TGTGCTAGTGGAGTAAGCGAGGATGAGCAGTTCTTC.

The V call is TRBV29-1, the J call TRBJ2-7; D is ambiguous. The CDR3 sequence is 13 residues long. V lost 3 bases to trimming and J lost 0 bases, with 9 bases between them. Per the germline V gene, CDR1 is SQVTM and CDR2 is ANQGSEA. This CDR3 is CSVDLGNSYEQYF. The CDR3 region has the DNA TGCAGCGTTGATTTAGGGAACTCCTACGAGCAGTACTTC.

The rearrangement joins TRBV11-2 to TRBJ2-6; D is unresolved. V shed 6 bases and J shed 0 bases, with 9 bases lying between them. CDR3 length: 15 amino acids. Germline V CDR1 and CDR2: SGHAT, FQNNGV. The CDR3 loop is CASRTEPSGANVLTF. The CDR3 nucleotides are TGTGCCAGCAGAACAGAGCCCTCTGGGGCCAACGTCCTGACTTTC.

The V and J genes are TRBV28 and TRBJ2-6; D call uncertain. CDR1 is MDHEN, CDR2 SYDVKM, per germline. With 5 bases removed from V and 0 bases from J, the gap between germline ends came to 2 bases. The CDR3 totals 13 residues. Here the CDR3 DNA reads TGTGCCAGCAGTCGCTCTGGGGCCAACGTCCTGACTTTC. Encoded protein: CASSRSGANVLTF.

The rearrangement joins TRBV7-9 to TRBJ1-5, with TRBD1 matching over 8 bases. The CDR3 length is 13 residues. Germline CDR1 reads SEHNR; CDR2 reads FQNEAQ (reference sequence). V lost 5 bases and J lost 5; bases outside the gene matches: 2. The CDR3 DNA follows: TGTGCCAGCAGCGTACAGGGGGATCAGCCCCAGCATTTT. Its protein is CASSVQGDQPQHF.

A few counts support this clone. Other nucleotide sequences in the sample specify the same CDR3. V is TRBV7-2 and J is TRBJ2-3; 9 bases align to TRBD2. V shed 5 bases and J 0 bases; nucleotides not matched to a gene: 3. This CDR3 comprises 15 residues. Germline V CDR1 and CDR2: SGHTA, FQGNSA. The CDR3 reads CASSLSGGSTDTQYF. CDR3 in DNA: TGTGCCAGCAGCCTTAGCGGGGGCAGCACAGATACGCAGTATTTT. Supplemented by reference TRBV7-2 and TRBJ2-3, the full variable domain reads GAGVSQSPSNKVTEKGKDVELRCDPISGHTALYWYRQSLGQGLEFLIYFQGNSAPDKSGLPSDRFSAERTGGSVSTLTIQRTQQEDSAVYLCASSLSGGSTDTQYFGPGTRLTVL.

The gene calls are TRBV25-1 and TRBJ1-2, with D uncertain. The germline V gene encodes CDR1 MGHDK and CDR2 SYGVNS. V gave up 3 bases and J gave up 0 bases, with 14 bases separating them. This CDR3 region has 16 residues. CDR3 bases: TGTGCCAGCAGTGATTCGGCAGGTAGTCCTAACTATGGCTACACCTTC. Amino acid sequence: CASSDSAGSPNYGYTF.

CDR3 coding DNA: TGCGCCAGCAGCCAAGAAGACAGGGAAGAGACCCAGTACTTC. It yields the protein CASSQEDREETQYF. The V gene is TRBV4-3, the J gene TRBJ2-5; 7 bases align to TRBD1. The J segment lost 3 bases and the V segment lost 0 bases, leaving 1 base of the junction unmatched. The CDR3 has 14 amino acids. Germline CDR1 is LGHNA and CDR2 is YSLEER.

The chain recombines TRBV4-3 with TRBJ2-3; D is perhaps TRBD1 (5 bases). The CDR3 is made up of 13 amino acids. The germline V gene encodes CDR1 LGHNA and CDR2 YSLEER. V was clipped by 4 bases and J by 3 bases, with 8 bases between them. CDR3 coding DNA: TGCGCCAGCAGCCTGCAGGGAACAGATACGCAGTATTTT. Its translation: CASSLQGTDTQYF.

To note about this clone: Other DNA sequences of this sample code for an identical CDR3. The chain has TRBV29-1 and TRBJ1-5; D is ambiguous. The CDR3 extends over 12 amino acids. Germline CDR1 is SQVTM and CDR2 is ANQGSEA. The V end was cut by 4 bases, the J end by 0 bases, with 4 bases between. CDR3: CSVGNSNQPQHF. The CDR3 coding sequence is TGCAGCGTTGGGAATAGCAATCAGCCCCAGCATTTT.

This clone has just one count. This chain joins TRBV19 and TRBJ1-1; 7 bases map to TRBD1. Germline V gene lookup returns CDR1 LNHDA and CDR2 SQIVND (reference sequence). CDR3 length equals 14 residues. J lost 5 bases, V lost 3 bases, and 6 bases had no gene match. CDR3 in DNA: TGTGCCAGTAGTATGTTTCAGGGGGTAACTGAAGCTTTCTTT. This sequence encodes CASSMFQGVTEAFF.

This clone was seen a single time. This chain links TRBV23-1 with TRBJ2-2; D is unresolved. TRBV23-1 is annotated as an ORF whose role is uncertain. Trimming pared 6 bases from V and 2 bases from J, leaving 13 bases between. CDR3 length equals 15 residues. CDR3 sequence: CASRVAESNTGELFF. CDR3 DNA sequence: TGCGCCAGCAGAGTTGCGGAGAGCAACACCGGGGAGCTGTTTTTT.

This clone was recorded a few times. The genes are TRBV9 and TRBJ2-7; D remains unclear. Trimming pared 2 bases from V and 6 bases from J, leaving 12 bases between. Germline V gives CDR1 SGDLS, CDR2 YYNGEE. The CDR3 is 13 amino acids. Here the CDR3 DNA reads TGTGCCAGCAGCGTCGTCGGTGGCTTCGAGCAGTACTTC. It translates to CASSVVGGFEQYF. Full variable domain (rest looked up from reference TRBV9 and TRBJ2-7): DSGVTQTPKHLITATGQRVTLRCSPRSGDLSVYWYQQSLDQGLQFLIQYYNGEERAKGNILERFSAQQFPDLHSELNLSSLELGDSALYFCASSVVGGFEQYFGPGTRLTVT.

This clone has just a few counts. The chain employs TRBV21-1 and TRBJ2-7; the table gives TRBD1 as D, unverified against the DNA. TRBV21-1 is annotated as a pseudogene. The CDR3 totals 12 residues. CDR3 coding DNA: TGTGCCAGCAGGATGACAGGGCTCGAGCAGTACTTC. It specifies CASRMTGLEQYF.

This sequence joins TRBV18 and TRBJ2-7; TRBD2 might be the D (5 bases). The CDR3 contains 13 residues. The germline V and J ends were trimmed by 2 bases and 7 bases, with 12 bases remaining between them. The germline gives CDR1 KGHSH, CDR2 LQKENI. CDR3 protein: CASSPREFEEQYF. The CDR3 nucleotides are TGTGCCAGCTCACCAAGGGAGTTTGAGGAGCAGTACTTC.

This chain links TRBV5-6 with TRBJ2-4, with D possibly TRBD1 on 5 matching bases. Trimming took 1 base from V and 1 from J, leaving 12 bases between them. The length of the CDR3 is 16 residues. The V gene's germline CDR1 is SGHDT and CDR2 YYEEEE. CDR3 sequence: CASSLSVGVAKNIQYF. Written as DNA, the CDR3 is TGTGCCAGCAGCTTGTCAGTAGGGGTTGCCAAAAACATTCAGTACTTC.

The chain combines TRBV29-1 with TRBJ1-2; 8 bases map to TRBD1. Losses at the gene ends were 7 bases for V and 5 bases for J; bases not matched to a gene: 3. The CDR3 is 11 residues long. CDR1 and CDR2 from the germline V gene are SQVTM and ANQGSEA. The CDR3 bases are TGCAGCGGCAGACAGGGGTATGGCTACACCTTC. Amino acid sequence: CSGRQGYGYTF.

The V gene is TRBV6-6, the J gene TRBJ1-5; D gene unclear. This CDR3 is 15 amino acids long. Deletions cut 0 bases from V and 7 bases from J, with 13 bases between. Germline CDR1 is MNHNY and CDR2 is SVGAGI (reference sequence). The CDR3 protein is CASSYSIGKGQPQHF. In nucleotides, the CDR3 is TGTGCCAGCAGTTACTCGATAGGGAAAGGACAGCCCCAGCATTTT.

This chain uses TRBV13 with TRBJ2-7, with 7 bases fitting TRBD2. The length of the CDR3 is 14 residues. J gave up 1 base and V 4 bases, and 4 bases lay outside the gene matches. Looked up from germline, CDR1 is PRHDT and CDR2 is FYEKMQ (reference sequence). The CDR3 DNA reads as TGTGCCAGCAGCTCAAGCGGGGATTCCTACGAGCAGTACTTC. Translation: CASSSSGDSYEQYF.

Points on this clone: Other DNA sequences in the same sample also yield this CDR3. The genes are TRBV5-1 and TRBJ1-1; D is unresolved. Per the germline V gene, CDR1 is SGHRS and CDR2 is YFSETQ. The CDR3 has 12 amino acids. Between the trimmed V and J ends, which lost 5 bases and 2 bases, there was a span of 7 bases. The CDR3 DNA follows: TGCGCCAGCAGTCTCAGTAACACTGAAGCTTTCTTT. Amino acids: CASSLSNTEAFF.

In its sample, this clone was seen a few times. The chain joins TRBV4-3 to TRBJ2-1; 8 bases are shared with TRBD1. CDR3 length: 14 amino acids. V lost 11 bases and J lost 1; bases outside the gene matches: 7. Germline V gene lookup returns CDR1 LGHNA and CDR2 YSLEER. The CDR3 nucleotides are TGCGCCCCGGGACAGGCATTTTCCTACAATGAGCAGTTCTTC. Protein: CAPGQAFSYNEQFF.